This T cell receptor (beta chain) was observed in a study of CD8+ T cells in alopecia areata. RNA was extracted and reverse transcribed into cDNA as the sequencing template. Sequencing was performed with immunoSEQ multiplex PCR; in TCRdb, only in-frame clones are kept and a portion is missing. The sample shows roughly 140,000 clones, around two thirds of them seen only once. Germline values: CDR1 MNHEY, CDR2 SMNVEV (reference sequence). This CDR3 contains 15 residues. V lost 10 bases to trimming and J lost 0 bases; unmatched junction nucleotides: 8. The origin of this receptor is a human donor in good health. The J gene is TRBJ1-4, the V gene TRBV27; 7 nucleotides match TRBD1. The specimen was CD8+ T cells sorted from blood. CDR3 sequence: CATGAQGSTNEKLFF. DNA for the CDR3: TGTGCCACGGGGGCACAGGGGTCAACTAATGAAAAACTGTTTTTT. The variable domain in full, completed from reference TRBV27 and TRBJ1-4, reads EAQVTQNPRYLITVTGKKLTVTCSQNMNHEYMSWYRQDPGLGLRQIYYSMNVEVTDKGDVPEGYKVSRKEKRNFPLILESPSPNQTSLYFCATGAQGSTNEKLFFGSGTQLSVL.